Shown below are 23 T cell receptor beta chains from a single sample sequenced in a study of T-cell memory formation after mild COVID-19. TCRdb analysed the 5' RACE reads with MiXCR anew, one entry per CDR3 protein. This table holds approximately 340,000 distinct CDR3 sequences, around a sixth found once. Sample: PBMCs or a T cell subset sorted from them (not recorded which). The source of these receptors is a man between 18 and 29 years old who had mild COVID-19 (a few samples of this study predate the infection). Cell type and time point are not known.

The rearrangement joins TRBV2 to TRBJ2-1; 10 nucleotides agree with TRBD2. The CDR3 spans 15 residues. J was trimmed by 7 bases and V by 8 bases; bases with no gene match: 11. Germline lookup yields CDR1 SNHLY and CDR2 FYNNEI. CDR3 bases: TGTGCCAGCTGCCAGGAGCGGGGGGGTGGAAATGAGCAGTTCTTC. It specifies CASCQERGGGNEQFF.

The V call is TRBV4-2, the J call TRBJ1-1; a weak D match, TRBD1 (5 bases). V lost 0 bases to trimming and J lost 10 bases, with 18 bases between them. The germline CDR1 and CDR2 sequences are LGHNA and YNFKEQ. The CDR3 runs to 15 residues. For the CDR3, the DNA is TGTGCCAGCAGCCAAGATCCGACGGGGCCGGTTGGAGCTTTCTTT. It encodes CASSQDPTGPVGAFF.

The V call is TRBV9, the J call TRBJ2-7; 12 positions agree with TRBD2. Looked up from germline, CDR1 is SGDLS and CDR2 is YYNGEE. This CDR3 contains 15 residues. J gave up 4 bases and V 4 bases, and 6 bases lay outside the gene matches. DNA for the CDR3: TGTGCCAGCAGCCCCCGGACTAGCGGGGCATACGAGCAGTACTTC. As protein: CASSPRTSGAYEQYF.

V and J are TRBV6-4 and TRBJ1-2, with D unclear. The CDR3 runs to 16 residues. Germline V gene data show CDR1 as MRHNA and CDR2 as SNTAGT. The V end lost 0 bases, the J end lost 3 bases, and 14 bases lay between the germline ends. The CDR3 DNA reads as TGTGCCAGCAGTGACTCCCCCCTACCTGGTTACTATGGCTACACCTTC. This translates into CASSDSPLPGYYGYTF.

This clonotype came up a few times. The chain recombines TRBV21-1 with TRBJ2-3. TRBV21-1 is termed a pseudogene. The CDR3 covers 15 residues. CDR3 region: CADGVAKNSTDTQYF. CDR3 DNA sequence: TGTGCCGATGGGGTGGCGAAAAATAGCACAGATACGCAGTATTTT.

The rearrangement links TRBV7-6 to TRBJ2-5; TRBD2 matches 10 bases. V shed 0 bases, J shed 3 bases, and the junction held 7 bases outside the gene matches. The germline gives CDR1 SGHVS, CDR2 FNYEAQ. This CDR3 region has 17 residues. The CDR3 coding sequence is TGTGCCAGCAGCTTAGCGATCCTAGCGGGGGTTAAAGAGACCCAGTACTTC. Its protein product is CASSLAILAGVKETQYF.

This clonotype was seen repeatedly, ten times or more. This sequence joins TRBV9 and TRBJ2-5, with a possible D match to TRBD2 (7 bases). The CDR3 sequence is 14 residues long. The V and J ends lost 0 bases and 3 bases respectively, with 9 bases between them. Germline CDR1 is SGDLS and CDR2 is YYNGEE. Written as DNA, the CDR3 is TGTGCCAGCAGCGTAGCGGGGGGCGAAGAGACCCAGTACTTC. Its protein product is CASSVAGGEETQYF.

This clonotype was recorded many times. The chain employs TRBV7-9 and TRBJ2-5; D may correspond to TRBD1 or TRBD2 (5 bases each). The CDR3 has 13 amino acids. The ends were cut back, 5 bases at V and 5 bases at J, with 12 bases in the middle. From germline, CDR1 is SEHNR and CDR2 FQNEAQ (reference sequence). For the CDR3, the DNA is TGTGCCAGCAGCCCCAGGGAGCGCGAGACCCAGTACTTC. Encoded protein: CASSPRERETQYF.

This clonotype has more than one count but fewer than ten. The chain uses TRBV7-2 and TRBJ2-5, with D unresolved. The CDR3 is 13 residues long. Germline V gives CDR1 SGHTA, CDR2 FQGNSA. Trimming took 5 bases from V and 2 from J, leaving 9 bases between them. CDR3 protein: CASSRHLQETQYF. CDR3 in DNA: TGTGCCAGCAGCAGACACCTACAAGAGACCCAGTACTTC.

In its sample, this clonotype was seen many times. The chain recombines TRBV6-5 with TRBJ2-3, with TRBD2 matching 8 bases. After removal of 7 bases from V and 9 bases from J, the junction contained 9 bases not matched to a gene. CDR3 size: 13 residues. Germline-derived CDR1 and CDR2 are MNHEY and SVGAGI. Written as DNA, the CDR3 is TGTGCCAGCAAACGGGGGGGGGCCCTAACGCAGTATTTT. This sequence encodes CASKRGGALTQYF.

There are a few counts of this clonotype. The chain uses TRBV3-1 and TRBJ2-3; TRBD2 aligns across 13 bases. Germline assignment: CDR1 LGHDT and CDR2 YNNKEL (reference sequence). Trimming cost V 2 bases and J 0 bases; bases outside gene matches: 8. This CDR3 spans 19 amino acids. The CDR3 nucleotides read TGTGCCAGCAGCCAACGCCCAACTAGCGGGGGGGATAGCACAGATACGCAGTATTTT. This encodes CASSQRPTSGGDSTDTQYF.

The rearrangement links TRBV20-1 to TRBJ2-5; 9 bases align to TRBD2. There are 14 residues in the CDR3. Trimming at V came to 4 bases and at J to 3 bases, leaving 6 bases not matched to a gene. The V gene's germline CDR1 is DFQATT and CDR2 SNEGSKA (reference sequence). The CDR3 is CSATGTSWEETQYF. In DNA, the CDR3 is TGCAGTGCTACCGGGACTAGCTGGGAAGAGACCCAGTACTTC.

This clonotype was counted only a few times. The gene calls are TRBV19 and TRBJ1-1; TRBD1 matches 9 bases. This CDR3 has 17 residues. V shed 2 bases, J shed 0 bases, and the junction held 7 bases outside the gene matches. From germline, CDR1 is LNHDA and CDR2 SQIVND (reference sequence). The DNA for the CDR3 is TGTGCCAGTAGTATACGACAGGGGGGCTCGATGAACACTGAAGCTTTCTTT. This codes for CASSIRQGGSMNTEAFF.

This clonotype was counted once. This rearrangement joins TRBV30 to TRBJ2-2, with D hard to call. This CDR3 is 12 amino acids long. V lost 4 bases and J lost 8, with 11 bases in between. CDR1 and CDR2 (germline): GTSNPN, SVGIG (reference sequence). The CDR3 sequence: CAWNPARGELFF. In DNA form, the CDR3 reads TGTGCCTGGAACCCAGCGAGAGGGGAGCTGTTTTTT.

The chain links TRBV15 to TRBJ2-7; tentative D call: TRBD1 (5 bases). The CDR3 is 16 residues long. The germline V gene has CDR1 LNHNV and CDR2 YYDKDF (reference sequence). V was cut by 0 bases and J by 0 bases, with 12 bases left in between. This CDR3 is CATSRDRGTYSYEQYF. DNA for the CDR3: TGTGCCACCAGCAGAGATAGGGGCACCTACTCCTACGAGCAGTACTTC.

V is TRBV14 and J is TRBJ1-2; D gene uncertain. Germline-derived CDR1 and CDR2 are SGHDN and FVKESK. The CDR3 is 12 residues long. Trimming left V 3 bases short and J 5 bases short, with 7 bases between. The CDR3 sequence: CASSHGSYGYTF. CDR3 DNA: TGTGCCAGCAGCCACGGAAGTTATGGCTACACCTTC.

This sequence joins TRBV25-1 and TRBJ2-3, with 10 bases fitting TRBD2. The CDR3 length is 17 residues. Germline V gene sequence: CDR1 MGHDK, CDR2 SYGVNS. The V and J ends lost 10 bases and 2 bases, in that order; junction bases with no gene match: 15. The CDR3 here is CATGVGLAGVSTDTQYF. CDR3 coding DNA: TGTGCCACCGGGGTGGGGCTAGCGGGGGTTTCCACAGATACGCAGTATTTT.

This clonotype occurred many times. J is TRBJ2-7 and V is TRBV7-6; D might be TRBD2 (6 bases). The CDR3 runs 15 residues. CDR1 SGHVS and CDR2 FNYEAQ come from the germline V gene. The V and J ends lost 5 bases and 5 bases respectively, with 19 bases between them. Written as DNA, the CDR3 is TGTGCCAGCAGCCCAACGGGACTCGTGTCAGACGAGCAGTACTTC. Protein sequence: CASSPTGLVSDEQYF.

The rearrangement links TRBV20-1 to TRBJ2-5, with D unresolved. Germline CDR1 and CDR2: DFQATT and SNEGSKA (reference sequence). With 3 bases removed from V and 2 bases from J, the gap between germline ends came to 13 bases. This CDR3 is built from 14 residues. The CDR3: CSARITGRQETQYF. The CDR3 DNA follows: TGCAGTGCTAGGATCACTGGCAGGCAAGAGACCCAGTACTTC.

Only a few counts were recorded for this clonotype. The J gene is TRBJ1-6, the V gene TRBV6-6; a possible D gene is TRBD1 (5 bases). The germline V gene encodes CDR1 MNHNY and CDR2 SVGAGI (reference sequence). The V end was cut by 4 bases, the J end by 6 bases, with 10 bases between. The CDR3 runs 14 residues. The CDR3: CASSFRGRNSPLHF. The CDR3 bases are TGTGCCAGCAGTTTCCGGGGCCGTAATTCACCCCTCCACTTT.

This clonotype was observed a handful of times. V usage is TRBV28 and J usage is TRBJ2-7, with D perhaps TRBD1 or TRBD2 (5 bases each). V was cut by 2 bases and J by 6 bases, with 17 bases left in between. The CDR3 has 15 amino acids. Germline V lookup: CDR1 MDHEN, CDR2 SYDVKM. The CDR3 DNA reads TGTGCCAGCAGTTTAACCGGGACGGCCATGGGCGAGCAGTACGTC. It codes for CASSLTGTAMGEQYV.

V gene TRBV7-8 combines with J gene TRBJ2-2; D is unclear. From germline, CDR1 is SGHVS and CDR2 FQNEAQ. The CDR3 runs to 17 residues. Trimming removed 0 bases from V and 4 bases from J, with 15 bases in between. The CDR3 DNA follows: TGTGCCAGCAGCTTAGCGAAGAGGTTTACTGGCACCGGGGAGCTGTTTTTT. Protein product: CASSLAKRFTGTGELFF.

This clonotype appeared many times. V gene TRBV5-1 combines with J gene TRBJ2-7; no clear D gene. The CDR3 is 14 amino acids. Germline CDR1 reads SGHRS; CDR2 reads YFSETQ. Between the trimmed V and J ends, which lost 0 bases and 0 bases, there was a span of 7 bases. CDR3 protein: CASSLDVSSYEQYV. The DNA for the CDR3 is TGCGCCAGCAGCTTGGATGTGAGCTCCTACGAGCAGTACGTC.